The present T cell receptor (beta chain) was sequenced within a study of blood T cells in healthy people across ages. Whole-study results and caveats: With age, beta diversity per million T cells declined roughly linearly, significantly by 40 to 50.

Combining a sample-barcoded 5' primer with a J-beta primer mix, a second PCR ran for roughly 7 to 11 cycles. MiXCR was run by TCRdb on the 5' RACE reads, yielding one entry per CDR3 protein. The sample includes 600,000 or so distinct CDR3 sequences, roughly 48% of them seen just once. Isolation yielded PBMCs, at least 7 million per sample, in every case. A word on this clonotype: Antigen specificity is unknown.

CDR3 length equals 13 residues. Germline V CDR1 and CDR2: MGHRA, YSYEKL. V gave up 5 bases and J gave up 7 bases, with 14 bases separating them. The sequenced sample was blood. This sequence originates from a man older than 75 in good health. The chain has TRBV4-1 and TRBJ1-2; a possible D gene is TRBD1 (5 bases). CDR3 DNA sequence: TGCGCCAGCAGCTGCGCATCCGGGGGTGGCTACACCTTC. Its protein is CASSCASGGGYTF.